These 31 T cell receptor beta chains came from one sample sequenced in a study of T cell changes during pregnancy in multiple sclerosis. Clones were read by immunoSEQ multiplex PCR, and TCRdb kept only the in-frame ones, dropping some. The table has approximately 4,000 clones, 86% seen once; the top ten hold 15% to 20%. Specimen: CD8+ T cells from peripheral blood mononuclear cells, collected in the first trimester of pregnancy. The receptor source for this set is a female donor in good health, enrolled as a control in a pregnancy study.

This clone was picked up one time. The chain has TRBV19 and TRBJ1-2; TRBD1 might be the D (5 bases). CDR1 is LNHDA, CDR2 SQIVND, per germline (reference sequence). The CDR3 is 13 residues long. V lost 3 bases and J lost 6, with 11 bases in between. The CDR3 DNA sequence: TGTGCCAGTAGTATCGGGGGTGAAGATGGCTACACCTTC. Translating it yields CASSIGGEDGYTF.

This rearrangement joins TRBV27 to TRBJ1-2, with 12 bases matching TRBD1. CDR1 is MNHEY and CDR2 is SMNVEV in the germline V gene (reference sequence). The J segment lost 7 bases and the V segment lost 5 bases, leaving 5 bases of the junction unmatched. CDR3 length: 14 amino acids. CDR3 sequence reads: CASSTRDRGLGYTF. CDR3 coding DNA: TGTGCCAGCAGTACCCGGGACAGGGGGCTTGGCTACACCTTC.

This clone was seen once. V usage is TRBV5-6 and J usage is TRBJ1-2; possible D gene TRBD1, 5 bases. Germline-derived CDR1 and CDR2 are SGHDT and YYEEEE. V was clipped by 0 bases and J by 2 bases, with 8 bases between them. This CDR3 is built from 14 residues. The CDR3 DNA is TGTGCCAGCAGCTTGGGACAGTCCAACTATGGCTACACCTTC. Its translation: CASSLGQSNYGYTF.

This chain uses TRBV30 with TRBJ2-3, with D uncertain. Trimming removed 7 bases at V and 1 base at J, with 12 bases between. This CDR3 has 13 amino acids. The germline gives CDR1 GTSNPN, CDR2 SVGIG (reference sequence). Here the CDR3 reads CAFREIRTDTQYF. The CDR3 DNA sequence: TGTGCCTTCCGAGAGATCCGCACAGATACGCAGTATTTT.

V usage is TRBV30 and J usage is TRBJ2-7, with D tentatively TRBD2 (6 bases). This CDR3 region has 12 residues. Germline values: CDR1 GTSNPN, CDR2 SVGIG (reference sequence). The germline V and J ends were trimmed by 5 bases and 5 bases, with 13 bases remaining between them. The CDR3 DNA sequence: TGTGCCTGGGGGCGGGGATATGACGAGCAGTACTTC. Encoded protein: CAWGRGYDEQYF.

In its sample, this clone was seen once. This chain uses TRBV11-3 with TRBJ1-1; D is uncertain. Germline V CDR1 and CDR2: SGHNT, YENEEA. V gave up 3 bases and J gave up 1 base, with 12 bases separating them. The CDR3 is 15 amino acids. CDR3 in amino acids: CASSFSVVENTEAFF. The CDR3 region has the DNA TGTGCCAGCAGCTTCTCGGTTGTAGAGAACACTGAAGCTTTCTTT.

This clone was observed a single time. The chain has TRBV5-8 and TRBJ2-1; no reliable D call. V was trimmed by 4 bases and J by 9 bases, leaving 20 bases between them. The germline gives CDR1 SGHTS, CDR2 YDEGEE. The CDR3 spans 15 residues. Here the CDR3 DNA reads TGTGCCAGCAGCCCATCCAACTTAGATTTTGGTGAGCAGTTCTTC. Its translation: CASSPSNLDFGEQFF.

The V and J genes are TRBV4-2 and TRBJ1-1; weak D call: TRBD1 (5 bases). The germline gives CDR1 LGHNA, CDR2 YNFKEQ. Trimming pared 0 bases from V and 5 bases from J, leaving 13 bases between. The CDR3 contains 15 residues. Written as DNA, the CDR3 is TGTGCCAGCAGCCAAGATCCTGGGGCGCGGACTGAAGCTTTCTTT. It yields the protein CASSQDPGARTEAFF.

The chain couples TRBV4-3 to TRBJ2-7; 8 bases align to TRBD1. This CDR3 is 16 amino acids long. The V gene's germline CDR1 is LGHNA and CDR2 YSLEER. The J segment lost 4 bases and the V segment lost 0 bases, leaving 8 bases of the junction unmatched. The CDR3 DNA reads TGCGCCAGCAGCCAAGATCCGGGACAGGTAGATTACGAGCAGTACTTC. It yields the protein CASSQDPGQVDYEQYF.

The CDR3 region is CASSMPRVSGNTIYF. As DNA, the CDR3 is TGTGCCAGTAGTATGCCTCGAGTCTCTGGAAACACCATATATTTT. This chain uses TRBV19 with TRBJ1-3; D not certain. Trimming stripped 3 bases from V and 0 bases from J, with 9 bases between. CDR1 and CDR2 (germline): LNHDA, SQIVND (reference sequence). The CDR3 spans 15 residues.

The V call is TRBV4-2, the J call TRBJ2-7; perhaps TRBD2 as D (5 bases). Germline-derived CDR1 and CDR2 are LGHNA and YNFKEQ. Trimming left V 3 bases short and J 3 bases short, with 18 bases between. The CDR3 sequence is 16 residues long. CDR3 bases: TGTGCCAGCAGCCAGAATGCCAGAGGGTCGGGCTACGAGCAGTACTTC. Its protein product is CASSQNARGSGYEQYF.

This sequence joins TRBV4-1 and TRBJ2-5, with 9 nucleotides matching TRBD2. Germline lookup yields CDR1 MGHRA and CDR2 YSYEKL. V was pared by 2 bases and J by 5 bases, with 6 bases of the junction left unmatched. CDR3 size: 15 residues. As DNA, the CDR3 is TGCGCCAGCAGCCAAACTAGCGGGCTGGGGGAGACCCAGTACTTC. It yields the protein CASSQTSGLGETQYF.

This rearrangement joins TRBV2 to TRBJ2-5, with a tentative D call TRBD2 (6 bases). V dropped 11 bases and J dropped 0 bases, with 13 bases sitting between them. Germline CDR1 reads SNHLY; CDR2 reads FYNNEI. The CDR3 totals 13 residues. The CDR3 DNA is TGTGCCGGAGGGGACGGATACCAAGAGACCCAGTACTTC. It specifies CAGGDGYQETQYF.

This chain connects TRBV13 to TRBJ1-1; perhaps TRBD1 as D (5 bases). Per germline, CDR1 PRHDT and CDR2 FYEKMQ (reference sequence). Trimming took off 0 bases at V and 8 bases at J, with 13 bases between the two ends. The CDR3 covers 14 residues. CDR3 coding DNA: TGTGCCAGCAGCTTAGGCGCAGGGATCGGGGAAGCTTTCTTT. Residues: CASSLGAGIGEAFF.

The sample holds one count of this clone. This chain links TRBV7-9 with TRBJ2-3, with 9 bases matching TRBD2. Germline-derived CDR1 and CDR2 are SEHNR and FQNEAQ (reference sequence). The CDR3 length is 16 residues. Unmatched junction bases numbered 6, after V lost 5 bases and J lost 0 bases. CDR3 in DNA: TGTGCCAGCAGCCCAAGGGGGACTAGCAGCACAGATACGCAGTATTTT. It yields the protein CASSPRGTSSTDTQYF.

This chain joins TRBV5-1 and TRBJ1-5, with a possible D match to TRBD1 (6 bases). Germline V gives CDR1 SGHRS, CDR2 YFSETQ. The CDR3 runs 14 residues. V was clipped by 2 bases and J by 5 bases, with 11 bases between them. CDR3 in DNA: TGCGCCAGCAGCTTACAGGGACGGGATCAGCCCCAGCATTTT. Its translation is CASSLQGRDQPQHF.

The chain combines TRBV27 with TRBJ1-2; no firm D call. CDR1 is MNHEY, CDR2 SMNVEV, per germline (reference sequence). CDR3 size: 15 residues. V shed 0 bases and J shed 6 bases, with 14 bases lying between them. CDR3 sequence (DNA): TGTGCCAGCAGTTTATCCGGGTTGGTTGGAGATGGCTACACCTTC. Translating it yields CASSLSGLVGDGYTF.

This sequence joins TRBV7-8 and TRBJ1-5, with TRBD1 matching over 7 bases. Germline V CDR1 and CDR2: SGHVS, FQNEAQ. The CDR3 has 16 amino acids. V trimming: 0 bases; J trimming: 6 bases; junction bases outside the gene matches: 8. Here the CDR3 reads CASSLALTGDIQPQHF. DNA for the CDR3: TGTGCCAGCAGCTTAGCTTTAACAGGGGATATTCAGCCCCAGCATTTT.

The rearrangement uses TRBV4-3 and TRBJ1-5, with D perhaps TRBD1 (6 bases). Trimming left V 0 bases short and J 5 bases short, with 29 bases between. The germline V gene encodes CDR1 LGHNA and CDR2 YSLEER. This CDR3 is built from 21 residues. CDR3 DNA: TGCGCCAGCAGCCAAGAAGGGGGTGGGCCTGGGATAATATCGGTGGATCAGCCCCAGCATTTT. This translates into CASSQEGGGPGIISVDQPQHF.

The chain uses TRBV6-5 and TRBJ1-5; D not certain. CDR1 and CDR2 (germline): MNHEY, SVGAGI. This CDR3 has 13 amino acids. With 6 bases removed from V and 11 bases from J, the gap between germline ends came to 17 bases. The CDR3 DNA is TGTGCCAGCAGCTCCGGGTCCTACGGGGCCCAGCATTTT. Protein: CASSSGSYGAQHF.

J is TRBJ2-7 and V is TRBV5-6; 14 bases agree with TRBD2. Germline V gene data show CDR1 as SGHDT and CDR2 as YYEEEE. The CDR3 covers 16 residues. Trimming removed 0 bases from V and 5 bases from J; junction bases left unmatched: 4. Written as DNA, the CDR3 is TGTGCCAGCAGCTTGGGACTAGCGGGAGGGCTACACGAGCAGTACTTC. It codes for CASSLGLAGGLHEQYF.

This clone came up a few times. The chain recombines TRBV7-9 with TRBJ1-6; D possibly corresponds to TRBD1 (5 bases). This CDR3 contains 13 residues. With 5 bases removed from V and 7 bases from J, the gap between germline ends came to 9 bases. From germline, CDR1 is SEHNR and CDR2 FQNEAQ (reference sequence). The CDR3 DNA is TGTGCCAGCAGCGGATACAGGAATTCACCCCTCCACTTT. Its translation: CASSGYRNSPLHF.

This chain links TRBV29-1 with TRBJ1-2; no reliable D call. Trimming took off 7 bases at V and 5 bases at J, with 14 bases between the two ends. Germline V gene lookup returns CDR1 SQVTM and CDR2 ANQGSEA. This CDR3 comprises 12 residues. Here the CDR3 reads CSDSWSVYGYTF. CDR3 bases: TGCAGCGATAGCTGGTCCGTTTATGGCTACACCTTC.

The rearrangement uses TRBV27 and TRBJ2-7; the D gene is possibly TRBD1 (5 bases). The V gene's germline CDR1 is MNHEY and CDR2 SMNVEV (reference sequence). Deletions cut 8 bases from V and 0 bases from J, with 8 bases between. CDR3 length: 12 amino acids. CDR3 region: CASQGSSYEQYF. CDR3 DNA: TGTGCCAGCCAGGGTTCCTCCTACGAGCAGTACTTC.

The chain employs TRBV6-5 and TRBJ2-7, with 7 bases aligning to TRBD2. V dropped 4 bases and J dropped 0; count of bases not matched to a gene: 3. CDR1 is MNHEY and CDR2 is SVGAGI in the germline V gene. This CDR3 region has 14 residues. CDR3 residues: CASSFTSDSYEQYF. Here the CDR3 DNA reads TGTGCCAGCAGTTTTACTAGCGACTCCTACGAGCAGTACTTC.

The CDR3 spells CASSSGQGRDQPQHF. The CDR3 DNA sequence: TGTGCCAGCAGCTCGGGACAGGGACGGGATCAGCCCCAGCATTTT. The chain employs TRBV7-9 and TRBJ1-5; TRBD1 agrees at 9 bases. The CDR3 is 15 residues long. Germline CDR1 and CDR2: SEHNR and FQNEAQ (reference sequence). V was pared by 4 bases and J by 5 bases, with 6 bases of the junction left unmatched. The full variable domain, its missing parts supplied by reference TRBV7-9 and TRBJ1-5, is DTGVSQNPRHKITKRGQNVTFRCDPISEHNRLYWYRQTLGQGPEFLTYFQNEAQLEKSRLLSDRFSAERPKGSFSTLEIQRTEQGDSAMYLCASSSGQGRDQPQHFGDGTRLSIL.

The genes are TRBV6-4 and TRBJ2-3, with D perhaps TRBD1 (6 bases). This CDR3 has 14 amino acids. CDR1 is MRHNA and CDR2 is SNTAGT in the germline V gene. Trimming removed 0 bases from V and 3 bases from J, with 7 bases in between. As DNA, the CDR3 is TGTGCCAGCAGTGACTCCCAGGGGACAGATACGCAGTATTTT. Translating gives CASSDSQGTDTQYF.

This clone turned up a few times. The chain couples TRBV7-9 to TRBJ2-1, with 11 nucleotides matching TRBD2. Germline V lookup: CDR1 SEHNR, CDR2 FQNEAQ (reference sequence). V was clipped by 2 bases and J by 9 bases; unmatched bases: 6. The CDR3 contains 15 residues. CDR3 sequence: CASSLPTSGTSEQFF. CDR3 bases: TGTGCCAGCAGCTTACCGACTAGCGGGACTAGTGAGCAGTTCTTC.

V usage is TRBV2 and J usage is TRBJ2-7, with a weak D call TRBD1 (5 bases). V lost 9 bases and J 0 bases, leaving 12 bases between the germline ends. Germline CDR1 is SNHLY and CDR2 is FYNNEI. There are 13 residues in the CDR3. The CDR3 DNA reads TGTGCCAGTTTACAGGTTCTCTCCTACGAGCAGTACTTC. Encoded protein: CASLQVLSYEQYF.

The CDR3 region is CASSLGPGNEQFF. The CDR3 DNA follows: TGTGCCAGCAGCCTAGGCCCAGGCAATGAGCAGTTCTTC. The V and J genes are TRBV7-9 and TRBJ2-1; D remains unclear. This CDR3 contains 13 residues. Germline values: CDR1 SEHNR, CDR2 FQNEAQ (reference sequence). Between the trimmed V and J ends, which lost 5 bases and 6 bases, there was a span of 11 bases.

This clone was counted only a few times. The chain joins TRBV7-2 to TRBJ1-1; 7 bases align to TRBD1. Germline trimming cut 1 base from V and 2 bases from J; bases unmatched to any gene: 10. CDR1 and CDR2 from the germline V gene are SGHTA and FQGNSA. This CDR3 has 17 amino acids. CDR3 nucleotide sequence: TGTGCCAGCAGCTTAGTTAGTCGTCAGGGGGGAAACACTGAAGCTTTCTTT. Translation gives CASSLVSRQGGNTEAFF.